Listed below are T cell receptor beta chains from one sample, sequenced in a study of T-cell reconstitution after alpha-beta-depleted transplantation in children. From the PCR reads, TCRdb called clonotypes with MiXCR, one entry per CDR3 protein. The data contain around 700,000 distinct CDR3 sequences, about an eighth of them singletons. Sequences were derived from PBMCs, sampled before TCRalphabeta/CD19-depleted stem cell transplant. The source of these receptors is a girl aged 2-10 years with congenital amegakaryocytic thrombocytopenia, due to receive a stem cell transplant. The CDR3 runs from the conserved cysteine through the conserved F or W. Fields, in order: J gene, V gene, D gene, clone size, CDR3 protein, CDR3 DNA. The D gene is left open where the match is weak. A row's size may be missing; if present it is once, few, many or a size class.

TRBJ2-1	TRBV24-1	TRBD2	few	CATSDADLGGRAYEQFF	TGTGCCACCAGTGATGCGGACTTAGGCGGGAGGGCTTATGAGCAGTTCTTC
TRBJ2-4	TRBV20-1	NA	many	CSAVEGTTKNIQYF	TGCAGTGCTGTCGAAGGGACGACCAAAAACATTCAGTACTTC
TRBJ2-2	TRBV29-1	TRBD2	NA	CSVRLAGVDTGELFF	TGCAGCGTTAGACTAGCGGGAGTGGACACCGGGGAGCTGTTTTTT
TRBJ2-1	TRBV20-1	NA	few	CSARVDGYNEQFF	TGCAGTGCTAGAGTGGACGGTTACAATGAGCAGTTCTTC
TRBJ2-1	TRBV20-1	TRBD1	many	CSASAPRDRGNNEQFF	TGCAGTGCTAGTGCCCCACGGGACAGGGGTAATAATGAGCAGTTCTTC
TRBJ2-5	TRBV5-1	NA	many	CASRASAQETQYF	TGCGCCAGCAGGGCCAGCGCGCAAGAGACCCAGTACTTC
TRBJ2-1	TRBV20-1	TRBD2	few	CSARASGRARYNEQFF	TGCAGTGCTAGGGCTAGCGGGAGGGCCCGCTACAATGAGCAGTTCTTC
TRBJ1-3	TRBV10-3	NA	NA	CAISESTPGRTIYF	TGTGCCATCAGTGAGTCTACCCCCGGTAGGACCATATATTTT
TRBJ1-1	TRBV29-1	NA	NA	CSVWHQNTEAFF	TGCAGCGTCTGGCACCAGAACACTGAAGCTTTCTTT
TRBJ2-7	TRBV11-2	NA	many	CASSFALRTYF	TGTGCCAGCAGCTTTGCTCTTAGGACGTACTTC
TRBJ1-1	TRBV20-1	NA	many	CSARAPASEAFF	TGCAGTGCTAGAGCACCAGCAAGTGAAGCTTTCTTT
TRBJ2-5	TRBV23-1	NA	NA	CASSQSGGPQETQYF	TGCGCCAGCAGTCAATCGGGTGGACCTCAAGAGACCCAGTACTTC
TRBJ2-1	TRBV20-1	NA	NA	CSANPLPSGPSYNEQFF	TGCAGTGCTAACCCCCTCCCGAGCGGGCCCTCCTACAATGAGCAGTTCTTC
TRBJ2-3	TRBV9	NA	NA	CASSVDGRPDTQYF	TGTGCCAGCAGCGTGGACGGCCGCCCAGATACGCAGTATTTT
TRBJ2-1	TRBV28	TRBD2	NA	CASSLSGSLHNEQFF	TGTGCCAGCAGTTTAAGCGGGAGCCTCCACAATGAGCAGTTCTTC
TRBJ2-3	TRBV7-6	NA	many	CASSSLGRDTDTQYF	TGTGCCAGCAGCTCTCTGGGGAGAGATACAGATACGCAGTATTTT
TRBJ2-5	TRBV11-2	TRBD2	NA	CASSLPSGTATETQYF	TGTGCCAGCAGCCTACCAAGCGGGACGGCAACGGAGACCCAGTACTTC
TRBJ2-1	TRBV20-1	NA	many	CSAIRLASKGNEQFF	TGCAGTGCTATTCGTCTAGCGTCAAAGGGCAATGAGCAGTTCTTC
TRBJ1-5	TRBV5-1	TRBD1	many	CASSSGTGNQPQHF	TGCGCCAGCAGCTCCGGGACAGGCAATCAGCCCCAGCATTTT
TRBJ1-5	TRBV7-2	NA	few	CASSFISTVTQPQHF	TGTGCCAGCAGCTTTATCTCGACAGTTACTCAGCCCCAGCATTTT
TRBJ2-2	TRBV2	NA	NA	CASSAKPRSTGELFF	TGTGCCAGCAGTGCGAAGCCCCGGAGCACCGGGGAGCTGTTTTTT
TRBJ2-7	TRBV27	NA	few	CASTPRDAVYEQYF	TGTGCCAGCACCCCCCGGGACGCAGTCTACGAGCAGTACTTC
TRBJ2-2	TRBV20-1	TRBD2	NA	CSARDSSGGNTGELFF	TGCAGTGCTAGAGATTCGAGCGGGGGCAACACCGGGGAGCTGTTTTTT
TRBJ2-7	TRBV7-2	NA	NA	CASSLVTFRADSYEQYF	TGTGCCAGCAGCTTAGTTACCTTCCGGGCCGACTCCTACGAGCAGTACTTC
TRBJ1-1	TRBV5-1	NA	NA	CASRVDWNTEAFF	TGCGCCAGCAGGGTAGACTGGAACACTGAAGCTTTCTTT
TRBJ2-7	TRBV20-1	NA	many	CSAGGDYEQYF	TGCAGTGCTGGTGGGGACTACGAGCAGTACTTC
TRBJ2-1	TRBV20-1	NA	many	CSPGVGNSYNEQFF	TGCAGTCCTGGGGTGGGGAACTCCTACAATGAGCAGTTCTTC
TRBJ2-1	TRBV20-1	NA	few	CSARDRPGTLIYNEQFF	TGCAGTGCTAGAGATAGACCCGGGACTTTAATCTACAATGAGCAGTTCTTC
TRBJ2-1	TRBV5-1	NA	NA	CASSLRGELAYNEQFF	TGCGCCAGCAGCTTGAGGGGCGAACTTGCGTACAATGAGCAGTTCTTC
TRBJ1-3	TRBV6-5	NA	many	CASGYSATSGNTIYF	TGTGCCAGCGGCTATTCGGCCACCTCTGGAAACACCATATATTTT
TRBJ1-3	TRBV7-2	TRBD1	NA	CASSLPGQAEYTIYF	TGTGCCAGCAGCCTACCGGGACAGGCTGAGTACACCATATATTTT
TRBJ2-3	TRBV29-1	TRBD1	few	CSLGTGRTDTQYF	TGCAGCCTCGGGACAGGACGCACAGATACGCAGTATTTT
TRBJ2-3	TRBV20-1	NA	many	CSASVSTDTQYF	TGCAGTGCTAGCGTTAGCACAGATACGCAGTATTTT
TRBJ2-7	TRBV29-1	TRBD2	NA	CSVDLGRDYEQYF	TGCAGCGTTGATCTCGGGAGGGACTACGAGCAGTACTTC
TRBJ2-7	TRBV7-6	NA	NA	CASMGFHEQYF	TGTGCCAGCATGGGTTTTCACGAGCAGTACTTC
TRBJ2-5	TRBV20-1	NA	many	CSASPLWGRGKETQYF	TGCAGTGCTAGCCCCCTATGGGGGCGCGGGAAAGAGACCCAGTACTTC
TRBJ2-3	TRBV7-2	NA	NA	CASSSLLSSTDTQYF	TGTGCCAGCAGCTCCCTGCTTTCTAGCACAGATACGCAGTATTTT